This TCR beta chain emerged from a study of T cell responses to AZD1222 COVID-19 vaccine. Broader study findings: White British people made up most donors, females outnumbered males, and clonal diversity was possibly underestimated.

Assay: immunoSEQ multiplex PCR; the TCRdb copy retains only in-frame clones and omits some. Here the sample spans 170,000 or so clones, about nine tenths being singletons. In regard to this clone: No antigen is known for it.

V gave up 0 bases and J gave up 0 bases, with 21 bases separating them. Germline loops: CDR1 LNHDA, CDR2 SQIVND (reference sequence). This CDR3 region has 21 residues. The rearrangement uses TRBV19 and TRBJ1-6; D is undetermined. This receptor was taken from an adult in good health. The specimen was peripheral blood, collected on day 0 of AZD1222 vaccination. CDR3 nucleotide sequence: TGTGCCAGTAGTATAGATCGTTCTGGGAGGCGTGAGGTCTCCTATAATTCACCCCTCCACTTT. Protein product: CASSIDRSGRREVSYNSPLHF.